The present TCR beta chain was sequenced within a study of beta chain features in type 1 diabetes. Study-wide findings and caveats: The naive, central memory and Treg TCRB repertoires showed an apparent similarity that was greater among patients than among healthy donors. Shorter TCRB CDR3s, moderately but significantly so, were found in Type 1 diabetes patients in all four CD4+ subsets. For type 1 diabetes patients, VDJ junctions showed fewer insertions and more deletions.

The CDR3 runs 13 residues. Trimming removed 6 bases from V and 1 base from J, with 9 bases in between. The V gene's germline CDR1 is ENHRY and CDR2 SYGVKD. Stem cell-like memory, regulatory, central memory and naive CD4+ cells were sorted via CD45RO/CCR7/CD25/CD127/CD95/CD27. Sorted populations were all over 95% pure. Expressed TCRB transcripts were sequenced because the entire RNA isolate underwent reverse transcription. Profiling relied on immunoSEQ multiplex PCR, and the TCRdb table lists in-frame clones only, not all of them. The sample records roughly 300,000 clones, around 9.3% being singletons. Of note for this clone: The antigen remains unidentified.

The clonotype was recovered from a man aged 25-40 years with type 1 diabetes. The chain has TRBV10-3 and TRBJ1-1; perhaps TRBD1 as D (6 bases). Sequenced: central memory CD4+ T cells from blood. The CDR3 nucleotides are TGTGCCATCAGGGAACAGGGGAACACTGAAGCTTTCTTT. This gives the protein CAIREQGNTEAFF.